This T cell receptor (beta chain) was identified during a study of blood T cells in healthy people across ages. Germline V CDR1 and CDR2: DFQATT, SNEGSKA (reference sequence). The CDR3 runs 14 residues. Study conclusions and caveats: Compared with aged donors, long-lived donors showed fewer expanded clones, suggesting selection.

Alongside a J-beta primer mix, a sample-barcoded 5' primer served in a second PCR lasting about 7 to 12 cycles. MiXCR, run by TCRdb on the 5' RACE reads, gives a single entry per CDR3 protein. The repertoire holds some 1.6 million distinct CDR3 sequences, with about 35% as singletons. The individuals who served as donors were healthy Caucasians living in Russia, aged about 6 to 95. Note on this clonotype: What it binds is unknown.

This sequence originates from a woman in her 30s in good health. V gene TRBV20-1 combines with J gene TRBJ2-7, with TRBD2 as a possible D gene (6 bases). The sequenced sample was blood. The CDR3 here is CSASPLRESGEQYF. CDR3 coding DNA: TGCAGCGCGTCCCCGCTGCGGGAATCCGGGGAGCAGTACTTC.